This entry lists 25 T cell receptor beta chains sequenced from one sample in a study of post-analysis software for immune sequencing data (dated by TCRdb to between 2014 and 2017). These TCRs' antigens remain unknown. Study-wide conclusions, independent of this receptor: About five TRBV segments, including TRBV5-6, TRBV5-1 and TRBV20-1, were significantly more frequent in patients than controls.

The receptor library was made with PCR. The data were produced on an Illumina HiSeq 2500. Unique molecular identifiers were incorporated into TCR beta cDNA libraries to reduce PCR and sequencing biases. TCRdb's own reprocessing of the public reads used fastp at Q25 and MiXCR and kept productive beta chains. Rows merge per CDR3 protein into single entries with the most common DNA and genes. The sample records roughly 600,000 distinct CDR3 sequences, roughly 40% of which are singletons. Jointly, the top ten make up 1.7% of the sample. The specimen sequenced was blood. These receptor sequences come from a girl aged 10-17 years with multiple sclerosis.

This clonotype was picked up a small number of times. CDR3 in amino acids: CSVASPHEQYF. The CDR3 DNA reads TGCAGCGTGGCTAGCCCCCACGAGCAGTACTTC. The rearrangement links TRBV29-1 to TRBJ2-7; the D gene is possibly TRBD2 (5 bases). The CDR3 loop spans 11 amino acids. The V end lost 6 bases, the J end lost 5 bases, and 11 bases lay between the germline ends. Germline V gene data show CDR1 as SQVTM and CDR2 as ANQGSEA.

There are a few counts of this clonotype. The chain is built from TRBV7-9 and TRBJ2-1; possible D gene TRBD2, 5 bases. V lost 5 bases, J lost 4 bases, and 24 bases lay in between. The V gene's germline CDR1 is SEHNR and CDR2 FQNEAQ (reference sequence). This CDR3 spans 18 amino acids. As DNA, the CDR3 is TGTGCCAGCAGCCCCCGGGGTAGGGCCGGTGGGGTTTACAATGAGCAGTTCTTC. Its translation is CASSPRGRAGGVYNEQFF.

This clonotype was counted between two and nine times. J is TRBJ2-5 and V is TRBV12-3 or TRBV12-4; D unclear. The J call may be incorrect, as the DNA end agrees better with TRBJ2-7. The CDR3 runs to 13 residues. The CDR3 sequence is CASSLVAIYEQYF. In nucleotides, the CDR3 is TGTGCCAGCAGTCTCGTCGCAATTTACGAGCAGTACTTC.

This clonotype showed up just a few times. The chain is built from TRBV20-1 and TRBJ2-7; TRBD1 aligns across 8 bases. The CDR3 is made up of 18 amino acids. Germline-derived CDR1 and CDR2 are DFQATT and SNEGSKA (reference sequence). With 3 bases clipped from V and 1 base from J, the junction kept 17 bases outside the gene matches. The CDR3 DNA reads as TGCAGTGCTAGCCCCCTGAGAGGGGACAGGAGGGCGTCCTACGAGCAGTACTTC. This translates into CSASPLRGDRRASYEQYF.

The chain joins TRBV3-1 to TRBJ1-1, with TRBD1 matching over 7 bases. The V gene end was trimmed by 2 bases and the J gene end by 11 bases; junction bases not matched to a gene: 11. Germline lookup yields CDR1 LGHDT and CDR2 YNNKEL (reference sequence). The CDR3 has 14 residues. The CDR3 DNA sequence: TGTGCCAGCAGCCAAACCCCGGGCCAGGGGGAGGCTTTCTTT. It translates to CASSQTPGQGEAFF.

The chain joins TRBV7-8 to TRBJ1-2; TRBD1 might be the D (6 bases). Germline V gene lookup returns CDR1 SGHVS and CDR2 FQNEAQ. V lost 1 base and J 3 bases, leaving 12 bases between the germline ends. This CDR3 is built from 15 residues. CDR3 sequence reads: CASSLDGGRDYGYTF. The CDR3 nucleotides read TGTGCCAGCAGCTTAGACGGGGGGCGCGACTATGGCTACACCTTC.

This clonotype was picked up a small number of times. This rearrangement joins TRBV12-3 or TRBV12-4 to TRBJ1-2; 7 bases fit TRBD1. V was clipped by 7 bases and J by 6 bases; unmatched bases: 11. The CDR3 is 14 residues long. The DNA for the CDR3 is TGTGCCAGCAATCCGCGGCGGGACAGTAATGGCTACACCTTC. It translates to CASNPRRDSNGYTF.

V usage is TRBV12-3 or TRBV12-4 and J usage is TRBJ2-1; 8 bases line up with TRBD1. Near its end, the DNA agrees better with TRBJ2-7, so the J call may be wrong. The CDR3 has 13 amino acids. The CDR3 coding sequence is TGTGCCAGCAGTTTAATGGGACAGGAGGAGCAGTACTTC. It yields the protein CASSLMGQEEQYF.

The rearrangement joins TRBV12-3 or TRBV12-4 to TRBJ2-5; 7 nucleotides align to TRBD2. The closer fit of TRBJ2-7 to the DNA end suggests the J call may be wrong. The CDR3 loop spans 15 amino acids. This CDR3 is CASSVKAGAANEQYF. CDR3 DNA sequence: TGTGCCAGCAGTGTCAAGGCGGGAGCTGCCAACGAGCAGTACTTC.

The rearrangement links TRBV4-1 to TRBJ1-5; 8 nucleotides line up with TRBD1. Germline V gene sequence: CDR1 MGHRA, CDR2 YSYEKL. Germline trimming cut 4 bases from V and 3 bases from J; bases unmatched to any gene: 11. The CDR3 consists of 17 residues. In DNA, the CDR3 is TGCGCCAGCAGCCCCCCCGGACAGGGTAGGGTCAATCAGCCCCAGCATTTT. It encodes CASSPPGQGRVNQPQHF.

Notes on this clonotype: A read error may be the cause here, since a much bigger clone is one base away. The CDR3 spells CAGSSGTAKESQYF. In DNA form, the CDR3 reads TGCGCCGGCAGCTCGGGGACAGCCAAAGAATCCCAGTACTTC. J is TRBJ2-5 and V is TRBV5-1, with TRBD1 matching over 7 bases. This CDR3 comprises 14 residues. Germline loops: CDR1 SGHRS, CDR2 YFSETQ.

This rearrangement joins TRBV19 to TRBJ1-2; no clear D gene. The V end was cut by 0 bases, the J end by 4 bases, with 24 bases between. CDR1 and CDR2 (germline): LNHDA, SQIVND (reference sequence). There are 19 residues in the CDR3. CDR3 region: CASSIDLDRRQGLIYGYTF. CDR3 sequence (DNA): TGTGCCAGTAGTATAGATCTAGATCGGCGACAAGGCTTGATCTATGGCTACACCTTC.

Points on this clonotype: One junction end disagrees with the germline gene, perhaps due to a read error. The chain employs TRBV12-3 or TRBV12-4 and TRBJ1-2; perhaps TRBD1 as D (5 bases). This CDR3 region has 13 residues. CDR3 in amino acids: CAGSVGEIYGYTF. DNA of the CDR3: TGTGCCGGCAGTGTGGGGGAAATCTATGGCTACACCTTC.

This clonotype appeared a few times. The chain recombines TRBV3-1 with TRBJ1-2, with D perhaps matching TRBD1 (5 bases). V was clipped by 0 bases and J by 2 bases, with 10 bases between them. CDR1 is LGHDT, CDR2 YNNKEL, per germline (reference sequence). This CDR3 comprises 15 residues. CDR3 bases: TGTGCCAGCAGCCAAGATTTGGAGGGGAACTATGGCTACACCTTC. It specifies CASSQDLEGNYGYTF.

The V and J genes are TRBV6-5 and TRBJ1-2, with a tentative D call TRBD1 (5 bases). V shed 7 bases and J shed 5 bases, with 11 bases lying between them. The CDR3 extends over 12 amino acids. Germline assignment: CDR1 MNHEY and CDR2 SVGAGI. In DNA form, the CDR3 reads TGTGCCAGCAAGCAGGGAAGGTATGGCTACACCTTC. Translation: CASKQGRYGYTF.

The sample holds a few counts of this clonotype. Here the CDR3 reads CASSQRRGVRETQYF. DNA for the CDR3: TGCGCCAGCAGCCAAAGGCGCGGAGTGAGAGAGACCCAGTACTTC. The chain carries TRBV4-1 and TRBJ2-5, with D hard to call. Trimming cost V 2 bases and J 4 bases, with 14 bases left between them. This CDR3 has 15 residues. The germline gives CDR1 MGHRA, CDR2 YSYEKL.

The chain links TRBV10-3 to TRBJ1-2; D is unclear. V was trimmed by 0 bases and J by 1 base, leaving 9 bases between them. Germline loops: CDR1 ENHRY, CDR2 SYGVKD. The CDR3 length is 15 residues. Here the CDR3 DNA reads TGTGCCATCAGTGAGTCACCGTCGGGTAACTATGGCTACACCTTC. It codes for CAISESPSGNYGYTF.

The chain uses TRBV30 and TRBJ1-2; D possibly corresponds to TRBD1 (5 bases). Trimming left V 6 bases short and J 4 bases short, with 18 bases between. The CDR3 length is 14 residues. Germline CDR1 and CDR2: GTSNPN and SVGIG (reference sequence). The CDR3, as DNA: TGTGCCTGCCGGGACCCCCAAGCTATCTATGGCTACACCTTC. Translation gives CACRDPQAIYGYTF. The full variable domain, with the rest looked up from reference TRBV30 and TRBJ1-2, is SQTIHQWPATLVQPVGSPLSLECTVEGTSNPNLYWYRQAAGRGLQLLFYSVGIGQISSEVPQNLSASRPQDRQFILSSKKLLLSDSGFYLCACRDPQAIYGYTFGSGTRLTVV.

This clonotype was recorded once. J is TRBJ2-5 and V is TRBV29-1, with TRBD2 as a possible D gene (7 bases). V dropped 4 bases and J dropped 5 bases, with 11 bases sitting between them. This CDR3 comprises 12 residues. From germline, CDR1 is SQVTM and CDR2 ANQGSEA. CDR3 protein: CSVGEGGETQYF. The DNA for the CDR3 is TGCAGCGTTGGGGAGGGGGGGGAGACCCAGTACTTC.

The chain uses TRBV20-1 and TRBJ2-7; D unclear. Judging by the DNA end, TRBJ2-4 fits better; the J call may be wrong. Germline lookup yields CDR1 DFQATT and CDR2 SNEGSKA (reference sequence). The CDR3 totals 13 residues. The CDR3 loop reads CSVPLVNGNIQYF. The CDR3 coding sequence is TGCAGTGTTCCGCTAGTGAACGGGAACATTCAGTACTTC.

In its sample, this clonotype was seen a few times. CDR3 coding DNA: TGTGCCAGCAGCCCTGGACAGCTTGATACGCAGTATTTT. This encodes CASSPGQLDTQYF. The V and J genes are TRBV12-3 or TRBV12-4 and TRBJ2-3; perhaps TRBD1 as D (6 bases). The CDR3 consists of 13 residues. Between the trimmed V and J ends, which lost 6 bases and 6 bases, there was a span of 13 bases.

The V and J genes are TRBV12-3 or TRBV12-4 and TRBJ2-1, with D possibly TRBD1 on 5 matching bases. CDR3 length: 16 amino acids. V lost 0 bases and J lost 6, with 15 bases in between. The CDR3 nucleotides read TGTGCCAGCAGTTTAGCAGGCCGGTTCCAGGGCAATGAGCAGTTCTTC. It yields the protein CASSLAGRFQGNEQFF.

This clonotype was counted between two and nine times. V and J are TRBV5-1 and TRBJ2-4, with 14 bases lining up with TRBD2. Germline trimming cut 3 bases from V and 8 bases from J; bases unmatched to any gene: 13. This CDR3 contains 18 residues. CDR1 and CDR2 (germline): SGHRS, YFSETQ. CDR3 nucleotide sequence: TGCGCCAGCAGCTGGAGTACCCGGACTAGCGGGGGGCGATACATTCAGTACTTC. The encoded protein is CASSWSTRTSGGRYIQYF.

This clonotype appeared a few times. The chain combines TRBV7-3 with TRBJ2-7; 8 bases map to TRBD1. Germline V gives CDR1 SGHTA, CDR2 FQGTGA. V was pared by 4 bases and J by 5 bases, with 13 bases of the junction left unmatched. The CDR3 is 16 amino acids. The CDR3: CASSSKQGQGRDEQYF. The CDR3 DNA reads TGTGCCAGCAGCTCAAAACAAGGACAGGGTAGAGACGAGCAGTACTTC.

The chain employs TRBV5-4 and TRBJ2-7; 8 bases line up with TRBD1. V was pared by 4 bases and J by 5 bases, with 5 bases of the junction left unmatched. The germline CDR1 and CDR2 sequences are SGHNT and YYREEE (reference sequence). The length of the CDR3 is 13 residues. The CDR3 region has the DNA TGTGCCAGCAGCATTCCAGGGGGCAACGAGCAGTACTTC. Its translation: CASSIPGGNEQYF. The entire variable domain, with the rest obtained from reference TRBV5-4 and TRBJ2-7, is as follows: ETGVTQSPTHLIKTRGQQVTLRCSSQSGHNTVSWYQQALGQGPQFIFQYYREEENGRGNFPPRFSGLQFPNYSSELNVNALELDDSALYLCASSIPGGNEQYFGPGTRLTVT.